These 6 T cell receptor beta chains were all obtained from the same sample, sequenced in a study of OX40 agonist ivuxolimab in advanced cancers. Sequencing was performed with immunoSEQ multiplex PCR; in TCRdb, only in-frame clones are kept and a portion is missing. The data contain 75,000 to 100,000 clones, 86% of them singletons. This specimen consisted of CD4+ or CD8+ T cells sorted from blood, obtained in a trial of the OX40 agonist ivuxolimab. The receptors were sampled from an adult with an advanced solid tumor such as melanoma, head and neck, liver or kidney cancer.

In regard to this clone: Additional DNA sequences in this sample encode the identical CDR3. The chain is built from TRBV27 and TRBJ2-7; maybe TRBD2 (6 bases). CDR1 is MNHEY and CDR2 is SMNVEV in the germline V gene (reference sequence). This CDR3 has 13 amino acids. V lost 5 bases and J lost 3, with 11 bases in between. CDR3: CASSPRDGYEQYF. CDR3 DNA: TGTGCCAGCAGTCCGCGGGACGGCTACGAGCAGTACTTC.

Here the CDR3 reads CASSLSRNTDTQYF. The CDR3 DNA reads TGTGCCAGCAGCTTATCGCGGAACACAGATACGCAGTATTTT. This chain joins TRBV7-2 and TRBJ2-3, with D uncertain. Between the trimmed V and J ends, which lost 2 bases and 2 bases, there was a span of 8 bases. The CDR3 contains 14 residues. Germline V gene lookup returns CDR1 SGHTA and CDR2 FQGNSA.

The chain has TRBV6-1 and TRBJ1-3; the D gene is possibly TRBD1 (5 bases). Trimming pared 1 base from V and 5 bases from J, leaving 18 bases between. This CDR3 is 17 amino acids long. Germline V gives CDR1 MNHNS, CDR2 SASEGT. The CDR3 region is CASSEEPRQPTRNTIYF. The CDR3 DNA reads TGTGCCAGCAGTGAAGAGCCCAGACAGCCGACGCGAAACACCATATATTTT.

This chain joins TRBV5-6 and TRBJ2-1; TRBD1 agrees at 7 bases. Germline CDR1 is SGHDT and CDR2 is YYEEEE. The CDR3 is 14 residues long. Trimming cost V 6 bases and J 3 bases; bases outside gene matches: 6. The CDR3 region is CASTPTGNYNEQFF. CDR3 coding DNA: TGTGCCAGCACCCCGACAGGGAACTACAATGAGCAGTTCTTC.

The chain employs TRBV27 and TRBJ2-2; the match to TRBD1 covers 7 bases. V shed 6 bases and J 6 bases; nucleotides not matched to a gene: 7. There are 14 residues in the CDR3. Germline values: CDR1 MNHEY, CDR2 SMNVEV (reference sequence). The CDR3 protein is CASRITTGAGELFF. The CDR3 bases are TGTGCCAGCAGGATCACCACAGGGGCCGGGGAGCTGTTTTTT.

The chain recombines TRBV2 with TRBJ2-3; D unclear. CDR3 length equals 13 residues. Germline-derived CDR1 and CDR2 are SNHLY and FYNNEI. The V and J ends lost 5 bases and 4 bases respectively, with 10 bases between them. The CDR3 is CASSLGWADTQYF. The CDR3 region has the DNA TGTGCCAGCAGTCTAGGGTGGGCAGATACGCAGTATTTT.